These T cell receptor beta chains were read from a single sample in a study of blood T cell repertoires in COVID-19. The method was immunoSEQ multiplex PCR; TCRdb's version includes in-frame clones alone and lacks a portion of them. The data show 64,000 or so clones, around 79% seen once. The specimen sequenced was peripheral blood. These receptors came from a human donor in a cohort sampled during active COVID-19. CDR3s include the opening cysteine and the closing phenylalanine or tryptophan. D genes are given only for firm matches. Some rows have no size entry. The others give once, few or many, or a class for an expanded clone.

CAWDPSRTSGRETQYF	TGTGCCTGGGACCCAAGTCGGACTAGCGGGAGAGAGACCCAGTACTTC	TRBV30	TRBJ2-5	.	TRBD2
CASRDTSGHYEQYF	TGTGCCAGCAGAGATACTAGCGGGCACTACGAGCAGTACTTC	TRBV2	TRBJ2-7	.	TRBD2
CASSLLAGYTDTQYF	TGTGCCAGCAGTCTACTAGCGGGTTACACAGATACGCAGTATTTT	TRBV6-2/TRBV6-3	TRBJ2-3	.	TRBD2
CASSSWTGLETQYF	TGTGCCAGTAGTTCCTGGACAGGTTTGGAGACCCAGTACTTC	TRBV19	TRBJ2-5	.	TRBD1
CASNNGGGYSNQPQHF	TGTGCCAGTAACAATGGCGGGGGGTATAGCAATCAGCCCCAGCATTTT	TRBV19	TRBJ1-5	.	.
CATSAAGASYEQYF	TGTGCCACCAGTGCGGCAGGGGCCTCCTACGAGCAGTACTTC	TRBV24-1	TRBJ2-7	.	.
CASSEVTMGLAGVYEQYF	TGTGCCAGCAGTGAAGTGACAATGGGACTAGCGGGAGTCTACGAGCAGTACTTC	TRBV2	TRBJ2-7	.	TRBD2
CASALIAGGPRNEQFF	TGCGCCAGCGCTCTTATAGCGGGAGGGCCGCGAAATGAGCAGTTCTTC	TRBV5-1	TRBJ2-1	.	TRBD2
CASSSTGLYGYTF	TGTGCCAGCAGTTCAACAGGGCTCTATGGCTACACCTTC	TRBV28	TRBJ1-2	.	.
CASKAAGNSPLHF	TGTGCCTCCAAAGCGGCCGGAAATTCACCCCTCCACTTT	TRBV27	TRBJ1-6	.	.
CASSQRTSVDTGELFF	TGTGCCAGCAGCCAACGGACTAGCGTGGACACCGGGGAGCTGTTTTTT	TRBV3-1/TRBV3-2	TRBJ2-2	.	TRBD2
CASSLRGTPEDTQYF	TGCGCCAGCAGCCTAAGGGGAACTCCGGAGGATACGCAGTATTTT	TRBV4-1	TRBJ2-3	.	.
CASSVEARIEETQYF	TGTGCCAGCAGCGTAGAGGCTAGAATAGAAGAGACCCAGTACTTC	TRBV9	TRBJ2-5	.	.
CASSHPQGAVGNTEAFF	TGCGCCAGCAGCCATCCACAGGGGGCGGTGGGGAACACTGAAGCTTTCTTT	TRBV4-1	TRBJ1-1	.	TRBD1
CASSQDRRTVSEKLFF	TGCGCCAGCAGCCAAGATCGAAGGACAGTTAGTGAAAAACTGTTTTTT	TRBV4-1	TRBJ1-4	once	.
CASSDAWTSGRASGANVLTF	TGTGCCAGCAGTGACGCCTGGACTAGCGGGAGGGCCTCTGGGGCCAACGTCCTGACTTTC	TRBV6-4	TRBJ2-6	.	TRBD2
CASSLKTGGASYGYTF	TGTGCCAGCAGCTTGAAAACAGGGGGCGCCTCCTATGGCTACACCTTC	TRBV5-4	TRBJ1-2	.	TRBD1
CASRGGTNSGNTIYF	TGTGCCAGCAGGGGGGGAACTAACTCTGGAAACACCATATATTTT	TRBV28	TRBJ1-3	.	.
CASSLTGTSANIQYF	TGTGCCAGCAGTCTTACAGGCACCTCGGCAAACATTCAGTACTTC	TRBV7-8	TRBJ2-4	.	.
CASSFGGTPGNQPQHF	TGTGCCAGCAGTTTTGGGGGGACCCCGGGCAATCAGCCCCAGCATTTT	TRBV6-2/TRBV6-3	TRBJ1-5	.	.
CATTSGGRHNEQFF	TGTGCCACCACATCCGGGGGGCGACACAATGAGCAGTTCTTC	TRBV6-5	TRBJ2-1	.	.
CASSTQGVADTQYF	TGTGCCAGCTCAACCCAGGGCGTCGCAGATACGCAGTATTTT	TRBV18	TRBJ2-3	once	.
CASTGLAATAYEQYF	TGTGCCAGCACTGGACTAGCGGCGACGGCCTACGAGCAGTACTTC	TRBV28	TRBJ2-7	once	TRBD2
CASSLDSQGVGYTF	TGTGCCAGCAGCTTGGATTCCCAGGGGGTTGGCTACACCTTC	TRBV5-6	TRBJ1-2	.	TRBD1
CASSYSLSAGAYNEQFF	TGTGCCAGCAGTTACTCGCTATCGGCGGGCGCCTACAATGAGCAGTTCTTC	TRBV6-2/TRBV6-3	TRBJ2-1	.	.
CASSLEPTENTGELFF	TGTGCCAGCAGCCTCGAGCCGACAGAAAACACCGGGGAGCTGTTTTTT	TRBV9	TRBJ2-2	many	.
CSVERDTDTQYF	TGCAGCGTTGAGAGGGACACAGATACGCAGTATTTT	TRBV29-1	TRBJ2-3	.	.
CATSDLSGDSYNEQFF	TGTGCCACCAGTGATTTGTCAGGGGACTCCTACAATGAGCAGTTCTTC	TRBV24-1	TRBJ2-1	.	.
CASSLAWGRWVTDTQYF	TGTGCCAGCAGCTTAGCGTGGGGCCGGTGGGTTACAGATACGCAGTATTTT	TRBV7-9	TRBJ2-3	.	.
CASSYGGVAWLGYTF	TGTGCCAGCAGTTACGGAGGGGTAGCGTGGTTGGGCTACACCTTC	TRBV28	TRBJ1-2	.	.
CASSDSPTSMKSYTF	TGTGCCAGCAGTGACTCGCCGACAAGTATGAAAAGCTACACCTTC	TRBV6-4	TRBJ1-2	once	.
CASSSGLAGVRGTGELFF	TGTGCCAGCAGCTCGGGACTAGCGGGAGTCAGAGGCACCGGGGAGCTGTTTTTT	TRBV5-4	TRBJ2-2	.	TRBD2
CVASGTKSSYNEQFF	TGTGTGGCTAGCGGGACTAAAAGCTCCTACAATGAGCAGTTCTTC	TRBV30	TRBJ2-1	.	TRBD2
CASSLDYERSSSYNEQFF	TGTGCCAGCAGCTTAGATTACGAGCGGTCGAGCTCCTACAATGAGCAGTTCTTC	TRBV11-2	TRBJ2-1	.	.
CASSPSTGNYGYTF	TGTGCCAGCAGCCCGTCGACAGGGAACTATGGCTACACCTTC	TRBV28	TRBJ1-2	.	TRBD1
CASSLSGQSFRGQYF	TGTGCCAGCAGTCTCTCGGGACAGAGCTTTAGGGGGCAGTACTTC	TRBV28	TRBJ2-7	.	TRBD1
CASSLWDAQGGGYNEQFF	TGTGCCAGCAGTTTATGGGACGCTCAGGGGGGAGGCTACAATGAGCAGTTCTTC	TRBV27	TRBJ2-1	.	.
CASSTGLASYNEQFF	TGTGCCAGCAGCACTGGACTAGCGAGTTACAATGAGCAGTTCTTC	TRBV7-2	TRBJ2-1	.	TRBD2
CASSIGWGKGAADTQYF	TGTGCCAGTAGTATCGGGTGGGGAAAGGGAGCGGCAGATACGCAGTATTTT	TRBV19	TRBJ2-3	.	.
CASSQDLAGAGDEQFF	TGCGCCAGCAGCCAAGATTTGGCGGGAGCTGGCGATGAGCAGTTCTTC	TRBV4-3	TRBJ2-1	few	TRBD2
CASSQDKRPGPGTEAFF	TGTGCCAGCAGCCAAGATAAACGGCCAGGGCCGGGCACTGAAGCTTTCTTT	TRBV14	TRBJ1-1	once	.
CASSWGLAAYNEQFF	TGTGCCAGCAGCTGGGGACTAGCGGCCTACAATGAGCAGTTCTTC	TRBV7-3	TRBJ2-1	.	TRBD2
CASGTWGGEQYF	TGTGCCAGCGGCACCTGGGGAGGCGAGCAGTACTTC	TRBV9	TRBJ2-7	.	.
CASSPEGSQPQHF	TGTGCCAGCAGCCCGGAGGGGAGTCAGCCCCAGCATTTT	TRBV7-9	TRBJ1-5	.	.
CASSVRPANNQPQHF	TGTGCCAGCAGTGTCCGCCCCGCGAACAATCAGCCCCAGCATTTT	TRBV2	TRBJ1-5	.	.
CASSSGINTEAFF	TGCGCCAGCAGCTCGGGGATAAACACTGAAGCTTTCTTT	TRBV5-1	TRBJ1-1	.	.
CAWSVGQGRQPQHF	TGTGCCTGGAGTGTGGGGCAGGGAAGACAGCCCCAGCATTTT	TRBV30	TRBJ1-5	once	.
CSVVKGHTEAFF	TGCAGCGTTGTCAAGGGGCACACTGAAGCTTTCTTT	TRBV29-1	TRBJ1-1	.	.
CASSYQTGTEAFF	TGTGCCAGCAGCTACCAGACAGGGACTGAAGCTTTCTTT	TRBV11-3	TRBJ1-1	few	TRBD1
CASSLDYTSETFTDTQYF	TGTGCCAGCAGCTTAGATTACACTAGCGAGACGTTCACAGATACGCAGTATTTT	TRBV7-2	TRBJ2-3	few	TRBD2
CASSQGTGGSEAFF	TGCGCCAGCAGCCAAGGTACAGGGGGGTCTGAAGCTTTCTTT	TRBV4-1	TRBJ1-1	.	TRBD1
CASSELGLPSSYEQYF	TGTGCCAGCAGTGAATTAGGACTCCCGAGCTCCTACGAGCAGTACTTC	TRBV5-6	TRBJ2-7	.	.
CASSTTGGAAQYF	TGTGCCAGCAGCACAACGGGAGGGGCGGCCCAGTACTTC	TRBV7-3	TRBJ2-5	.	TRBD2
CASSSSATSGSYEQYF	TGTGCCAGCAGCTCCTCCGCGACTAGCGGGAGCTACGAGCAGTACTTC	TRBV7-9	TRBJ2-7	.	TRBD2